Sequencing of this TCR beta chain was carried out in a study of CD4 T cells in relation to SARS-CoV-2 and coronaviruses. The CDR3 extends over 13 amino acids. CDR1 and CDR2 from the germline V gene are SQVTM and ANQGSEA. V gave up 0 bases and J gave up 6 bases, with 9 bases separating them. TCRdb's table, derived via immunoSEQ multiplex PCR, lists solely in-frame clones and lacks some. The data contain under 90,000 clones, 85% to 95% of them singletons. Before the COVID-19 pandemic, during about 2010-2018, CD4+ T cells were taken from unexposed donors. Cryopreserved PBMCs were CD4-enriched, then split into naive and memory cells.

Sequenced material: naive CD4+ T cells from PBMCs. This sample's subset: naive CD4+ T cells isolated by negative enrichment. The TCR was taken from a human donor in good health. The V call is TRBV29-1, the J call TRBJ2-1; no firm D call. The CDR3 nucleotides read TGCAGCGTTGAAGAAGCCCCAAGCAATGAGCAGTTCTTC. The encoded protein is CSVEEAPSNEQFF.